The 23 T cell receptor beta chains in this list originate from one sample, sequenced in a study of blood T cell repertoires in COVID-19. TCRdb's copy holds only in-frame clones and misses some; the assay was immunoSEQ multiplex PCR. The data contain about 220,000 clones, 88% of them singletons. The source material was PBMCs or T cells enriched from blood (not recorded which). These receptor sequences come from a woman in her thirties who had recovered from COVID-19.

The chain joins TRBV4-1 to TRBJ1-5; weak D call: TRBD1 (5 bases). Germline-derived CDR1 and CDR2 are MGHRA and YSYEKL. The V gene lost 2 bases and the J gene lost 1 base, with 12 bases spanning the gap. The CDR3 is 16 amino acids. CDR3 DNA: TGCGCCAGCAGCCAAAAACCTCAGGGAAGCAATCAGCCCCAGCATTTT. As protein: CASSQKPQGSNQPQHF.

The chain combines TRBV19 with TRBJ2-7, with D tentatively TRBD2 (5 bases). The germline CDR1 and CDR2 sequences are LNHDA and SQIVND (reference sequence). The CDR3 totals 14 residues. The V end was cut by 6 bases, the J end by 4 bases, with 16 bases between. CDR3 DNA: TGTGCCAGTAGGGTGGGAGAGGGAAATTACGAGCAGTACTTC. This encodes CASRVGEGNYEQYF.

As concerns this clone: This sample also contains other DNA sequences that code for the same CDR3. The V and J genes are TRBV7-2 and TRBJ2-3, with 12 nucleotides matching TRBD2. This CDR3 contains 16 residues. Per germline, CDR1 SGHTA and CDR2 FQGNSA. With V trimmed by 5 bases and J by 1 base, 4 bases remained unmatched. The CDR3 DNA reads TGTGCCAGCAGCCTTCGGACTAGCGGGGGCACAGATACGCAGTATTTT. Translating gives CASSLRTSGGTDTQYF. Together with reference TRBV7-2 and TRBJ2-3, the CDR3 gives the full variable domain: GAGVSQSPSNKVTEKGKDVELRCDPISGHTALYWYRQSLGQGLEFLIYFQGNSAPDKSGLPSDRFSAERTGGSVSTLTIQRTQQEDSAVYLCASSLRTSGGTDTQYFGPGTRLTVL.

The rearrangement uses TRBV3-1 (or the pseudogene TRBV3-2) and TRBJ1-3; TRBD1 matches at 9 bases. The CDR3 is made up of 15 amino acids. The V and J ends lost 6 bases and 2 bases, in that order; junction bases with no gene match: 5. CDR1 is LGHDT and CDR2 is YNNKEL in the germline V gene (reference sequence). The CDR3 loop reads CASSVDRGPGNTIYF. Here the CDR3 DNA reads TGTGCCAGCAGTGTGGACAGGGGACCTGGAAACACCATATATTTT.

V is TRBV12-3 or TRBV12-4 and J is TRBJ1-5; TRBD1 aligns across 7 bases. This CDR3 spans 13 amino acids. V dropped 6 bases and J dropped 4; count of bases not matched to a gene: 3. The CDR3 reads CASSRGTNQPQHF. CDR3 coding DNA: TGTGCCAGCAGCAGGGGGACTAATCAGCCCCAGCATTTT.

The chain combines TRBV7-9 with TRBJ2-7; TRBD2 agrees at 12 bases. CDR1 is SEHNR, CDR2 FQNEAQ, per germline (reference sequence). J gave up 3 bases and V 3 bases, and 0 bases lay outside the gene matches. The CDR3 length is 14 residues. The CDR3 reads CASSLTSGGYEQYF. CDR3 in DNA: TGTGCCAGCAGCTTGACTAGCGGGGGCTACGAGCAGTACTTC.

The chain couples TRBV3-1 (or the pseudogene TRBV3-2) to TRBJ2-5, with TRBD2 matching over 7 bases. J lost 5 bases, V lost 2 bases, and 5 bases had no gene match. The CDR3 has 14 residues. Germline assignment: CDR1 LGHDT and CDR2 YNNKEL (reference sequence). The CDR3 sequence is CASSQLGGVETQYF. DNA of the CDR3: TGTGCCAGCAGCCAACTTGGGGGGGTGGAGACCCAGTACTTC.

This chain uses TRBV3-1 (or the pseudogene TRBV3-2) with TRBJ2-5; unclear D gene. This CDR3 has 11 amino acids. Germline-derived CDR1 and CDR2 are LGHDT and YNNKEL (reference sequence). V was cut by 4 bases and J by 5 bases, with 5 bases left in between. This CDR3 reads CASSLSETQYF. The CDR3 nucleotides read TGTGCCAGCAGCCTCTCGGAGACCCAGTACTTC.

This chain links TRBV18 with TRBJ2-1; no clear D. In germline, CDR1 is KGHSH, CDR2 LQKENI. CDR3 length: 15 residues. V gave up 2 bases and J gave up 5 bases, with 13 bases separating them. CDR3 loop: CASSPKASIDNEQFF. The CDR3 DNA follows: TGTGCCAGCTCACCAAAAGCCTCGATAGACAATGAGCAGTTCTTC.

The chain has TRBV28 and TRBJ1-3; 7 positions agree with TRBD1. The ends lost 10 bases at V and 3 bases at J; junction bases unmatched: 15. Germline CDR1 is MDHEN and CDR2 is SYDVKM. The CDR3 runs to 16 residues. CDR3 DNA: TGTGCCACGGCTGCCACGGGACAGCGCTTTGGAAACACCATATATTTT. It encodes CATAATGQRFGNTIYF.

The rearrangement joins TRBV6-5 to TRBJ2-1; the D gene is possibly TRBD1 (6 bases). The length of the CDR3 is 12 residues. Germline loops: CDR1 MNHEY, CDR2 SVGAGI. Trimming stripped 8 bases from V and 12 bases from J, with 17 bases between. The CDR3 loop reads CASSTWDNGQFF. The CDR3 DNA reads TGTGCCAGCTCCACCTGGGACAACGGGCAGTTCTTC.

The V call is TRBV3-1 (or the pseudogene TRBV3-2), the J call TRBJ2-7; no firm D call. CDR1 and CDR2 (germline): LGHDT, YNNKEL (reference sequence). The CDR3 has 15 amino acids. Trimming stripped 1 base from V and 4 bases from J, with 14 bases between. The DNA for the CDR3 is TGTGCCAGCAGCCAAGGCAGGCCAAACCATTACGAGCAGTACTTC. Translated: CASSQGRPNHYEQYF.

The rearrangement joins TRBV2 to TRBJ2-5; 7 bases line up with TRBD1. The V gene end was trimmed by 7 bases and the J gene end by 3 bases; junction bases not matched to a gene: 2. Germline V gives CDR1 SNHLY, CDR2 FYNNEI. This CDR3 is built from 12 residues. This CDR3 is CASNRGKETQYF. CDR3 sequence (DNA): TGTGCCAGCAACAGGGGTAAAGAGACCCAGTACTTC.

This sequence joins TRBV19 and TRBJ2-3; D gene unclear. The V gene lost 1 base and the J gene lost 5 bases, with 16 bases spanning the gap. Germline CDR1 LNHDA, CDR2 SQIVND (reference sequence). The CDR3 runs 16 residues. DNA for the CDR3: TGTGCCAGTAGTATAGGTCAGGCCTCTGTCGAAGATACGCAGTATTTT. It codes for CASSIGQASVEDTQYF.

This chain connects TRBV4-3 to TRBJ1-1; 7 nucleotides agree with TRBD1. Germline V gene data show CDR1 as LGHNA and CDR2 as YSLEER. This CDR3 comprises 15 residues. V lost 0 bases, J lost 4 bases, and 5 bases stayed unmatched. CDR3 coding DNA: TGCGCCAGCAGCCAAGATTCGGCAGGGGGCACTGAAGCTTTCTTT. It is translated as CASSQDSAGGTEAFF.

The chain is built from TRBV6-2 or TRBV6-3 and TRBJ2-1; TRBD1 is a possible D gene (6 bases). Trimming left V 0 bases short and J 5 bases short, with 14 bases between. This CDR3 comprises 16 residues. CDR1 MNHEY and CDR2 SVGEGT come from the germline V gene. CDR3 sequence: CASSYSGQRHDNEQFF. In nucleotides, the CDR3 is TGTGCCAGCAGTTACTCCGGACAGAGACACGACAATGAGCAGTTCTTC.

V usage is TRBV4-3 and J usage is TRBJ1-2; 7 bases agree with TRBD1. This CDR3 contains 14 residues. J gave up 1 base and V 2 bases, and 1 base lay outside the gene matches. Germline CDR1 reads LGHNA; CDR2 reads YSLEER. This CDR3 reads CASSQPGGNYGYTF. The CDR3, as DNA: TGCGCCAGCAGCCAACCAGGGGGTAACTATGGCTACACCTTC.

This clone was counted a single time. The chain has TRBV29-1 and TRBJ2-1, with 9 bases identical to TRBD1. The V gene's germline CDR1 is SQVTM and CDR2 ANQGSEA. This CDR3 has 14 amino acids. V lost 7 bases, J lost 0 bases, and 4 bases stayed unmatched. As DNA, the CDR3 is TGCAGCGCAACAGGGGGCGCCTCCTACAATGAGCAGTTCTTC. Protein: CSATGGASYNEQFF.

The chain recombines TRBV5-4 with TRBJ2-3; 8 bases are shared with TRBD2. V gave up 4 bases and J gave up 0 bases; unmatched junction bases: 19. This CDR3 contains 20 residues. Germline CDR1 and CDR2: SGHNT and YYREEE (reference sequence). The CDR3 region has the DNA TGTGCCAGCAGCCCATACGGGGGTAGTTTTAGCGGGGTTAGCACAGATACGCAGTATTTT. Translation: CASSPYGGSFSGVSTDTQYF.

The CDR3 region is CASSPPTGAGYGYTF. Written as DNA, the CDR3 is TGTGCCAGCTCACCACCAACAGGGGCCGGTTATGGCTACACCTTC. The chain has TRBV18 and TRBJ1-2; 7 bases align to TRBD1. The CDR3 sequence is 15 residues long. Germline CDR1 reads KGHSH; CDR2 reads LQKENI. J gave up 5 bases and V 0 bases, and 6 bases lay outside the gene matches.

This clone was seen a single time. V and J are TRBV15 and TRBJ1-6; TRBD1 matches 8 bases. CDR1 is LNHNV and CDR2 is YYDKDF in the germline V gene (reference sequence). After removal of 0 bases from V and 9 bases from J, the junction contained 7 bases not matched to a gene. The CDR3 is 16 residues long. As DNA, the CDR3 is TGTGCCACCAGCAGAGATCCGGGACAGGAGGGTTCACCCCTCCACTTT. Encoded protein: CATSRDPGQEGSPLHF.

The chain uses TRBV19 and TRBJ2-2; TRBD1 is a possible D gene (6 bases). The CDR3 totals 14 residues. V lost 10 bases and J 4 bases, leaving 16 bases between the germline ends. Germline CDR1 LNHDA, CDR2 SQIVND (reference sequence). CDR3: CATHAWGRTGELFF. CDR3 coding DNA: TGTGCCACCCACGCCTGGGGGCGCACCGGGGAGCTGTTTTTT. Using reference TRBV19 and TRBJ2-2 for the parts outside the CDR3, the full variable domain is DGGITQSPKYLFRKEGQNVTLSCEQNLNHDAMYWYRQDPGQGLRLIYYSQIVNDFQKGDIAEGYSVSREKKESFPLTVTSAQKNPTAFYLCATHAWGRTGELFFGEGSRLTVL.

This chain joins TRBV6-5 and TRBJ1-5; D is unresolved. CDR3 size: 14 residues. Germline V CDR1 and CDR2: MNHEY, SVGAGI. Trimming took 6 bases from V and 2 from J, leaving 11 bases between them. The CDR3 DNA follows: TGTGCCAGCAGCAGAAATGTGGGCAATCAGCCCCAGCATTTT. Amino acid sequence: CASSRNVGNQPQHF.